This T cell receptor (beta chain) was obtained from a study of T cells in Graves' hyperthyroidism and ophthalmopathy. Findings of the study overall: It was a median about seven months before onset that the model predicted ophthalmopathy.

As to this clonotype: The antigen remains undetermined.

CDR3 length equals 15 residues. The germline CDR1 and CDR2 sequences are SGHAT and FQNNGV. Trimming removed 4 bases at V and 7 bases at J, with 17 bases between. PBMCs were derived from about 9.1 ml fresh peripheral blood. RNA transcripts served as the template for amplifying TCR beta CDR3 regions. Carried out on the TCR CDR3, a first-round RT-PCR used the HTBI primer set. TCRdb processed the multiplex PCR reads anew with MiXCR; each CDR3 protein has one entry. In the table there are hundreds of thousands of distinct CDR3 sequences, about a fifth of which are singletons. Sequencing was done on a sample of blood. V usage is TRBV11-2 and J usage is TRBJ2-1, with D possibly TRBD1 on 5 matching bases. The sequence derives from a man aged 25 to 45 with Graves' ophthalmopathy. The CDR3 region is CASSSRGVARNEQFF. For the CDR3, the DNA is TGTGCCAGCAGCTCAAGGGGCGTAGCCAGGAATGAGCAGTTCTTC.